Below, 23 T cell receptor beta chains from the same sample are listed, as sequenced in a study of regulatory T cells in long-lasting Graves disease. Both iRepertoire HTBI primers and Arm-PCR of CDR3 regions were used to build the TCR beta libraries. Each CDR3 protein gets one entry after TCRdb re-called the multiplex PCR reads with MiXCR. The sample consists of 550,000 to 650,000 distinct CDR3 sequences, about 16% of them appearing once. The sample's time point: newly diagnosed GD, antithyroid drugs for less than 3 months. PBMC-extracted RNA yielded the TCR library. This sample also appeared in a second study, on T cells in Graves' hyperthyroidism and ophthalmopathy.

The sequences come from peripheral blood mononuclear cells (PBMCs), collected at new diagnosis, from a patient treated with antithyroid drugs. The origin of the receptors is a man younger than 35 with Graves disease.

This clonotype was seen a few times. The CDR3 bases are TGCAGTGCTAGAATGGACTACGAGCAGTACTTC. As protein: CSARMDYEQYF. The chain links TRBV20-1 to TRBJ2-7; D unclear. The germline V and J ends were trimmed by 2 bases and 3 bases, with 5 bases remaining between them. CDR1 is DFQATT and CDR2 is SNEGSKA in the germline V gene (reference sequence). This CDR3 has 11 amino acids.

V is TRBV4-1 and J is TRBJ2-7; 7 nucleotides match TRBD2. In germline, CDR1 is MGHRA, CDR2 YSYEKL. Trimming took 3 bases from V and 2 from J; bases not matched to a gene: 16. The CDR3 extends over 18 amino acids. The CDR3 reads CASSQIQAAVGRAYEQYF. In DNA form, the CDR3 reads TGCGCCAGCAGCCAGATTCAAGCCGCTGTTGGGAGGGCCTACGAGCAGTACTTC.

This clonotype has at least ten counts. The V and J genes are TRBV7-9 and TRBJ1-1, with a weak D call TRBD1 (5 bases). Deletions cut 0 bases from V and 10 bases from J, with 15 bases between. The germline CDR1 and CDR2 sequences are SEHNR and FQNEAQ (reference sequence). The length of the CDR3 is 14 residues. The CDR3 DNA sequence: TGTGCCAGCAGCTTAGCAGTCCGGGACCCGGTAGCTTTCTTT. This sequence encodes CASSLAVRDPVAFF.

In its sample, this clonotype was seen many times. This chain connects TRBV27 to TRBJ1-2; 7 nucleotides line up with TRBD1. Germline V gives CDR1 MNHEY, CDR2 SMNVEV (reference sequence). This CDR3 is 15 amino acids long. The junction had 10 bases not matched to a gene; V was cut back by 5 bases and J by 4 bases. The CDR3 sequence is CASSPKTGQSYGYTF. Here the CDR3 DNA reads TGTGCCAGCAGTCCCAAGACGGGACAGAGCTATGGCTACACCTTC.

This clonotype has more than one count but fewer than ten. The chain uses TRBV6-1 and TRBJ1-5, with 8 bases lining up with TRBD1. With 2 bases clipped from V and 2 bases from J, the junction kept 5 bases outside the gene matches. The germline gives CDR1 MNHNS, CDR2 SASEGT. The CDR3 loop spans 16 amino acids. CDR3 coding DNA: TGTGCCAGCAGTGAAAGGACAGGGAGTGGCAATCAGCCCCAGCATTTT. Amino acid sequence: CASSERTGSGNQPQHF.

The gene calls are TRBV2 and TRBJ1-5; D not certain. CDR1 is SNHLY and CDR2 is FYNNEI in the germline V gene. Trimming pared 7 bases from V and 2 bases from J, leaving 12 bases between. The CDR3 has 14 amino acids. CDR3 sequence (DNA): TGTGCCAGCATTCTCGAGAACGGCAATCAGCCCCAGCATTTT. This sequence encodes CASILENGNQPQHF.

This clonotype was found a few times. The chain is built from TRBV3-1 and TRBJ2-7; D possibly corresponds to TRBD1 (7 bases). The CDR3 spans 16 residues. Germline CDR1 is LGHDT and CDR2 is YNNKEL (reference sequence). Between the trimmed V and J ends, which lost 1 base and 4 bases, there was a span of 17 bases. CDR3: CASSQGAAGGFYEQYF. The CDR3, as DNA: TGTGCCAGCAGCCAAGGGGCAGCAGGGGGGTTTTACGAGCAGTACTTC.

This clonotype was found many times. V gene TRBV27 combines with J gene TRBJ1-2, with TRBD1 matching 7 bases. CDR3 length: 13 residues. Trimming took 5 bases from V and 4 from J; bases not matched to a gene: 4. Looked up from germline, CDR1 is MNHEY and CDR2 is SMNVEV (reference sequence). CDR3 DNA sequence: TGTGCCAGCAGTCCGGACAGGCGCTATGGCTACACCTTC. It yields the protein CASSPDRRYGYTF.

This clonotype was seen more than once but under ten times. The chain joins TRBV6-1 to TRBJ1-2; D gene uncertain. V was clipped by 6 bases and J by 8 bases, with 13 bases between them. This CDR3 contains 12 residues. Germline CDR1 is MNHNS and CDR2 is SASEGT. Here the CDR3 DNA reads TGTGCCAGCAGCCAGGTGGCTCAGGGCTACACCTTC. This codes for CASSQVAQGYTF.

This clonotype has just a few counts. CDR3 residues: CAWSLRTSGAGAPDTQYF. CDR3 DNA: TGTGCCTGGAGCCTTAGGACTAGCGGGGCTGGGGCCCCAGATACGCAGTATTTT. This chain uses TRBV30 with TRBJ2-3, with 12 positions matching TRBD2. This CDR3 spans 18 amino acids. With V trimmed by 3 bases and J by 4 bases, 14 bases remained unmatched. Germline V gene sequence: CDR1 GTSNPN, CDR2 SVGIG (reference sequence).

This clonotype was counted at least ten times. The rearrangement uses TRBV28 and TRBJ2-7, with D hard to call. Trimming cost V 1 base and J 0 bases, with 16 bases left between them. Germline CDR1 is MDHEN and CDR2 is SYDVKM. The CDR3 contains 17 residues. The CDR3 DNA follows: TGTGCCAGCAGTTTATCCCGCCTCGCGAGGAGCTCCTACGAGCAGTACTTC. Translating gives CASSLSRLARSSYEQYF.

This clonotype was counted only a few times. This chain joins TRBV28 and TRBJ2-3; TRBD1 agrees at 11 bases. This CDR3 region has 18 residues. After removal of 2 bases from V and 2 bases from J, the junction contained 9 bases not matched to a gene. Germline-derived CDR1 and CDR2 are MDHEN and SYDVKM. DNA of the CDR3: TGTGCCAGCAGTTTAAGGACAGGGGGCCCCCAACACACAGATACGCAGTATTTT. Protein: CASSLRTGGPQHTDTQYF.

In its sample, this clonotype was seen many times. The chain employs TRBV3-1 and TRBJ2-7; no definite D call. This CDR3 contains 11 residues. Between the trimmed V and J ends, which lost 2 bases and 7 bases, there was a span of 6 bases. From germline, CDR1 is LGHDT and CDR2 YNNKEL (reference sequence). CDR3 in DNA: TGTGCCAGCAGCCAACGGTGGGAGCAGTACTTC. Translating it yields CASSQRWEQYF.

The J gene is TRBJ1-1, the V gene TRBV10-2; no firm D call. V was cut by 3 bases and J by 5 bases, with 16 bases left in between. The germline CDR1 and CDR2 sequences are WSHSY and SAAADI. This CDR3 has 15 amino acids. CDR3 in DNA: TGCGCCAGCAGTGATTACGAGGGTCGGAGGACTGAAGCTTTCTTT. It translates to CASSDYEGRRTEAFF.

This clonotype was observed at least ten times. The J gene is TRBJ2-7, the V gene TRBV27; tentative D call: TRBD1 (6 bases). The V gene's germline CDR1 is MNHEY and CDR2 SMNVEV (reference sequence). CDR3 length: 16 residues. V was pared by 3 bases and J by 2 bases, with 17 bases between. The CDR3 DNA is TGTGCCAGCAGTTTTTTTGGGGGCTTGAGCACCTACGAGCAGTACTTC. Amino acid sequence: CASSFFGGLSTYEQYF.

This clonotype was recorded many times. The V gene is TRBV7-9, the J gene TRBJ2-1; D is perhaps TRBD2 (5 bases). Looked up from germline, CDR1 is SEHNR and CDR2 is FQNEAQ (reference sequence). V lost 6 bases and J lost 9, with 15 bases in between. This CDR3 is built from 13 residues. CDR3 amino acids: CASRERTPGEQFF. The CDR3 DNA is TGTGCCAGCAGAGAAAGGACTCCCGGTGAGCAGTTCTTC.

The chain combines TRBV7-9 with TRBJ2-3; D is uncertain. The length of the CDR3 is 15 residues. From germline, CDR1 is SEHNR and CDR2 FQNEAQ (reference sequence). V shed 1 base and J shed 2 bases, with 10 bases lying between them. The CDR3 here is CASSLGVLFTDTQYF. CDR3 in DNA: TGTGCCAGCAGCTTAGGGGTGCTCTTCACAGATACGCAGTATTTT.

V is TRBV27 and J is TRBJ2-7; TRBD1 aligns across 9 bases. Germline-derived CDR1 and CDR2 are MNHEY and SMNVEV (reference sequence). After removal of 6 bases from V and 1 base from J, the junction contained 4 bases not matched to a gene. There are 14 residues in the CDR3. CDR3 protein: CASSNRGRSYEQYF. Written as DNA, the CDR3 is TGTGCCAGCAGCAACAGGGGGCGATCCTACGAGCAGTACTTC.

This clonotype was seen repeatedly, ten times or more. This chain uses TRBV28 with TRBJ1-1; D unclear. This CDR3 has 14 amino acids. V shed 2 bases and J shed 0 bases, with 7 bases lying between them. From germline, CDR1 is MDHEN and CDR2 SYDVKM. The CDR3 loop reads CASSLAFLNTEAFF. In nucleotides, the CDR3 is TGTGCCAGCAGTTTAGCGTTTTTGAACACTGAAGCTTTCTTT.

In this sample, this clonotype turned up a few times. The CDR3 DNA is TGCAGTGCCGGACAGGGGGATAGCAATCAGCCCCAGCATTTT. It codes for CSAGQGDSNQPQHF. V gene TRBV20-1 combines with J gene TRBJ1-5, with TRBD1 identical over 10 bases. CDR3 length: 14 amino acids. V dropped 6 bases and J dropped 0; count of bases not matched to a gene: 2. From germline, CDR1 is DFQATT and CDR2 SNEGSKA (reference sequence).

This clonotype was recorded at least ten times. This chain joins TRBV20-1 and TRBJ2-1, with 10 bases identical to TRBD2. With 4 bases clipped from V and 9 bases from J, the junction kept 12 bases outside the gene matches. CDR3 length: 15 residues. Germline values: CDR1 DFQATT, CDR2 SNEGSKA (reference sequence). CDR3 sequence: CSAIPPSGSIGEQFF. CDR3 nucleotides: TGCAGTGCTATTCCGCCTAGCGGGAGTATTGGTGAGCAGTTCTTC.

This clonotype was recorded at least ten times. CDR3 loop: CAWSTGDLAGTDTQYF. The DNA for the CDR3 is TGTGCCTGGTCTACGGGGGATCTAGCGGGTACAGATACGCAGTATTTT. The chain couples TRBV30 to TRBJ2-3; 8 bases line up with TRBD2. This CDR3 spans 16 amino acids. V trimming: 5 bases; J trimming: 3 bases; junction bases outside the gene matches: 13. The germline gives CDR1 GTSNPN, CDR2 SVGIG (reference sequence). Looking up the rest from reference TRBV30 and TRBJ2-3 gives the full variable domain: SQTIHQWPATLVQPVGSPLSLECTVEGTSNPNLYWYRQAAGRGLQLLFYSVGIGQISSEVPQNLSASRPQDRQFILSSKKLLLSDSGFYLCAWSTGDLAGTDTQYFGPGTRLTVL.

The CDR3 loop reads CSVTGEGGATGELFF. CDR3 DNA sequence: TGCAGCGTGACGGGGGAAGGGGGAGCCACCGGGGAGCTGTTTTTT. The rearrangement uses TRBV29-1 and TRBJ2-2; either TRBD1 or TRBD2 may fit D (6 bases each). Germline CDR1 is SQVTM and CDR2 is ANQGSEA. V dropped 6 bases and J dropped 4 bases, with 18 bases sitting between them. The CDR3 runs to 15 residues.